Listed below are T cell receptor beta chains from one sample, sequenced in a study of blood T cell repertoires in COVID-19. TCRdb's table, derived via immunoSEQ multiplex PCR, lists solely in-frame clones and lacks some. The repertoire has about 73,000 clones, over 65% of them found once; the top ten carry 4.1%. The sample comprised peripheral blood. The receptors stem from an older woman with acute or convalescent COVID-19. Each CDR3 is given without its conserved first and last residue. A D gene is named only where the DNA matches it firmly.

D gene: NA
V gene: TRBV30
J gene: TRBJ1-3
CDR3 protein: AWSVPGVVGNTIY

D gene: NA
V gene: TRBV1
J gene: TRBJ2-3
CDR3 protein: TSRNGTSGTDTQY

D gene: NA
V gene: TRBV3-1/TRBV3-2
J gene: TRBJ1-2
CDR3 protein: ASSQERRNYGYT

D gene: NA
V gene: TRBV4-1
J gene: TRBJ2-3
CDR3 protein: ASSQARAGLRDTQY

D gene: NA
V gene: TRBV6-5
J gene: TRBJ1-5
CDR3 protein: ASRFLWEAGMAQH

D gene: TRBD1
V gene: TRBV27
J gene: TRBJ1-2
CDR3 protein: ASSLWPRGNYGYT

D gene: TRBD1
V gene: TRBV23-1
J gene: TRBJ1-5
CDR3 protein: ASSPRTGSNQPQH

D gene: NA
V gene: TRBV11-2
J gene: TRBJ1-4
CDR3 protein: ASSLIRATNEKLF

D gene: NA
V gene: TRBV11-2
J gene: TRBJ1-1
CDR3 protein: ASSLRQGLGAF

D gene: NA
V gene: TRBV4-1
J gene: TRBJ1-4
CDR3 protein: ASSQGQNNEKLF

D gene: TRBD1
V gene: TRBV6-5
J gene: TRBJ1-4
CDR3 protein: ASSRQGNMEKLF

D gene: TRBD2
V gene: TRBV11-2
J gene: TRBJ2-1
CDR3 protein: ASSSPGSGRSYNEQF

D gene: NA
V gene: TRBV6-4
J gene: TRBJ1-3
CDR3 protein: ASSLHLRQDRPLGNTIY

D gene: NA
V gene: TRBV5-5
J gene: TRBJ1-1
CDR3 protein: ASSLATNTEAF

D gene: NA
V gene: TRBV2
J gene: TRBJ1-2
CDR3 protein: ASRGPTEANYGYT

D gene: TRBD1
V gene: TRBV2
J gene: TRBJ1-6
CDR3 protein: ASSDRGQDYSPLH

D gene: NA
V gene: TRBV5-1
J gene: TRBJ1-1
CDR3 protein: ASSPDGQPNTEAF

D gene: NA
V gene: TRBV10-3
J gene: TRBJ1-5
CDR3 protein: ATLGGLNQPQH

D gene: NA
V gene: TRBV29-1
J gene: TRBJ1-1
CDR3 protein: SVVSGERTTEAF

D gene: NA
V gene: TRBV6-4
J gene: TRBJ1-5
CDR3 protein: ASGRQSNQPQH

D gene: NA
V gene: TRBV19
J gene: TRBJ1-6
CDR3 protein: ASSIGGRSPLH

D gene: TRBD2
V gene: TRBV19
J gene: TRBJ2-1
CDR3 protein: ATFSGGAKNEQF

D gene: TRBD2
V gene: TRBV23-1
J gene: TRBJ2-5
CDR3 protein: ASSGPGTRFLQTQY

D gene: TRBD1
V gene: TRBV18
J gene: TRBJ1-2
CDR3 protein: ASSPSTGGNSNYGYT

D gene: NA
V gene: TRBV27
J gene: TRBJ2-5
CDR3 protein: ASSKQVGETQY

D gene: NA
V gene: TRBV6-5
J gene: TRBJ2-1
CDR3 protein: ASSKKGGEF

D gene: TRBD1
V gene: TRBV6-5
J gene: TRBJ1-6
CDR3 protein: ATQQGRNSPLH

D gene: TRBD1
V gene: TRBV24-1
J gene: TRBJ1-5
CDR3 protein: ATSDRQGSNQPQH

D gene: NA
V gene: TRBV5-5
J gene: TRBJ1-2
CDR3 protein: ASSLAGGFNGYT

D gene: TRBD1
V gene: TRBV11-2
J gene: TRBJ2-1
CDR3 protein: ASSWGQGSYNEQF

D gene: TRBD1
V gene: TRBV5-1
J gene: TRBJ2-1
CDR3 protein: ASSTGQGSYNEQF

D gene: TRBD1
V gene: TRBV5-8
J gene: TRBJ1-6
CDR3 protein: ASSPWTGGRDSPLH

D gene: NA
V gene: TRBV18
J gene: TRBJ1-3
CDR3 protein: ASSPGPPLSGNTIY

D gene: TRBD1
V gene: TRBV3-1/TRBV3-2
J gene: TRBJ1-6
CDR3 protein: ASSRGQGLSNSPLH

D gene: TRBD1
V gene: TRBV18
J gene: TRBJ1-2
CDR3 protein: ASSRDRGRNYGYT

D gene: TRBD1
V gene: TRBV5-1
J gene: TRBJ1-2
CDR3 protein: ASSGTGADYGYT

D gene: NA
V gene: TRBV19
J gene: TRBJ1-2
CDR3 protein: ASLRTANYGYT